This TCR beta chain was sequenced during a study of T cells expressing NK-cell markers. Study overall: Sorted CD3+CD56-NKG2C+, CD3+CD56+NKG2C- and CD3+CD56+NKG2C+ T cells were the source of the TCR beta repertoires. Overall study results and limits: CD8+ T cells in more than five donors included dominant NKG2C+ clonotypes at about 1.0-8%. HCMV specificity of the expanded NKG2C+ T cell clones stayed unclear. There were a handful of donors in whom these clonotypes also led the CD3+CD56-NKG2C+ fraction.

On this clonotype itself: Its antigen is not identified.

TCRdb re-called the 5' RACE reads, yielding one record per CDR3 amino acid sequence without DNA. This sample contains roughly 380,000 distinct CDR3 sequences. The CDR3 length is 19 residues. Germline CDR1 is SGDLS and CDR2 is YYNGEE. The sample was blood T cells: a sorted CD56 or NKG2C T cell subset, CD4+ or CD8+ T cells, or bulk PBMC T cells (not recorded which). This sequence originates from a man aged 18-70 years in good health. The chain carries TRBV9 and TRBJ2-1; no DNA is available, so the TRBD1 call from TCRdb remains unchecked. CDR3 protein: CASSVGRRSATGGQNEQFF. Full variable domain (remainder filled in from reference TRBV9 and TRBJ2-1): DSGVTQTPKHLITATGQRVTLRCSPRSGDLSVYWYQQSLDQGLQFLIQYYNGEERAKGNILERFSAQQFPDLHSELNLSSLELGDSALYFCASSVGRRSATGGQNEQFFGPGTRLTVL.